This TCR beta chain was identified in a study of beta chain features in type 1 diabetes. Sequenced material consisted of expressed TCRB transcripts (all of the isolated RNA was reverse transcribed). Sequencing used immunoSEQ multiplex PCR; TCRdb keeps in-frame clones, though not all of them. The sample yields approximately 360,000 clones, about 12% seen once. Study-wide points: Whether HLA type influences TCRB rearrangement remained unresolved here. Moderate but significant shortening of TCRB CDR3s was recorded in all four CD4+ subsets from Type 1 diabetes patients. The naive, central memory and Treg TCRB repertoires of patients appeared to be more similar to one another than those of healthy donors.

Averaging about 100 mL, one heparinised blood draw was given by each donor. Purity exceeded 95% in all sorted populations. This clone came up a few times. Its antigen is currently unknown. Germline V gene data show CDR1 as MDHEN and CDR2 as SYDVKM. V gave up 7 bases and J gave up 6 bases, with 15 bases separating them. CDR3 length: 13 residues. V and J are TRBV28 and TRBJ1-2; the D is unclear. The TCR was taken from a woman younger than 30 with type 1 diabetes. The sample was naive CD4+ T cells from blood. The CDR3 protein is CASTTRRVDGYTF. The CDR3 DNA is TGTGCCAGCACCACTCGACGGGTGGATGGCTACACCTTC.